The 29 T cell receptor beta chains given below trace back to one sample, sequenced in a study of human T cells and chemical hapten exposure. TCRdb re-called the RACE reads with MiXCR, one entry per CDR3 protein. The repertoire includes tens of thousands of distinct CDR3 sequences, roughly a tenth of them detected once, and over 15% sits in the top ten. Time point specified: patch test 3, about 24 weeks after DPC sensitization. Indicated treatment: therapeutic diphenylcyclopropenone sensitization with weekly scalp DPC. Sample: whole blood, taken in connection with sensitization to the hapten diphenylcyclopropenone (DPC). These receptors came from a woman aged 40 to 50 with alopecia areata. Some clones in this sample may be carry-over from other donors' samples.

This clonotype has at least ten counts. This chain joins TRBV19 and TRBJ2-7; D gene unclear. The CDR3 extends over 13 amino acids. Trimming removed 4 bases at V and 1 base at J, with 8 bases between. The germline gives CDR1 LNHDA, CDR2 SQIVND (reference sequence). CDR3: CASSTRLSYEQYF. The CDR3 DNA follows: TGTGCCAGTAGTACCAGGCTTTCCTACGAGCAGTACTTC.

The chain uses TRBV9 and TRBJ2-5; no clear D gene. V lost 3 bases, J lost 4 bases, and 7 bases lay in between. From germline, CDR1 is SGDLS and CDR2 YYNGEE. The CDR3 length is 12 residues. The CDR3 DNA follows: TGTGCCAGCAGCGCGGGCCGAGAGACCCAGTACTTC. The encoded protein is CASSAGRETQYF.

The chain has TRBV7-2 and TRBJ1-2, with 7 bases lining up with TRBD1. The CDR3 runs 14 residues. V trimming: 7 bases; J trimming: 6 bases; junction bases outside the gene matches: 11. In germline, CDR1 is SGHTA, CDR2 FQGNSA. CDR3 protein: CASTPRQGRDGYTF. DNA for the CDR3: TGTGCCAGCACGCCCCGACAGGGAAGGGATGGCTACACCTTC.

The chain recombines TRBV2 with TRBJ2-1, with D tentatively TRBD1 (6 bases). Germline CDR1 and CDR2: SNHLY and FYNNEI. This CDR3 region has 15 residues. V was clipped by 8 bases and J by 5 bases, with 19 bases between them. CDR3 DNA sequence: TGTGCCAGCTACCGTACGGTTAGGGGGAACAATGAGCAGTTCTTC. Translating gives CASYRTVRGNNEQFF. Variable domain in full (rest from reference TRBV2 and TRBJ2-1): EPEVTQTPSHQVTQMGQEVILRCVPISNHLYFYWYRQILGQKVEFLVSFYNNEISEKSEIFDDQFSVERPDGSNFTLKIRSTKLEDSAMYFCASYRTVRGNNEQFFGPGTRLTVL.

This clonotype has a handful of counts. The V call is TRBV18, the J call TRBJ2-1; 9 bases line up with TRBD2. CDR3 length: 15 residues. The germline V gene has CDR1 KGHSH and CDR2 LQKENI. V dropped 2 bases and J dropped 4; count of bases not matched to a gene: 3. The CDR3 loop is CASSPGSGGYNEQFF. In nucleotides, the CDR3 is TGTGCCAGCTCACCAGGTAGCGGGGGATACAATGAGCAGTTCTTC.

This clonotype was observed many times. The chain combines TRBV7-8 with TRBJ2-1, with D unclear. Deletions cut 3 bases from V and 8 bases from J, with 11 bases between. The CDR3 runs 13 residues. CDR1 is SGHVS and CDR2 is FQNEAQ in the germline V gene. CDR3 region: CASSLNFWDEQFF. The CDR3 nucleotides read TGTGCCAGCAGCTTGAACTTTTGGGATGAGCAGTTCTTC.

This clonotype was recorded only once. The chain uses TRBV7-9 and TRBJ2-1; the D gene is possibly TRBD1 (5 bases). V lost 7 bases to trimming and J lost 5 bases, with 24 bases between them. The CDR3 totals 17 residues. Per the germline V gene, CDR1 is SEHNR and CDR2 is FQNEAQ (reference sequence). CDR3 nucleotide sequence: TGTGCCAGCACCGCTGAGCCAAGAGGACAACTACACAATGAGCAGTTCTTC. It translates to CASTAEPRGQLHNEQFF.

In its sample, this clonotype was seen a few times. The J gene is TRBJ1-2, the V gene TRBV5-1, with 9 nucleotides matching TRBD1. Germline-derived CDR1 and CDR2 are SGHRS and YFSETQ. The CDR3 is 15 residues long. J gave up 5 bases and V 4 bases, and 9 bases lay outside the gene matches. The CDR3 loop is CASSPRDRAQYGYTF. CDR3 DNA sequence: TGCGCCAGCAGCCCCCGGGACAGGGCGCAGTATGGCTACACCTTC.

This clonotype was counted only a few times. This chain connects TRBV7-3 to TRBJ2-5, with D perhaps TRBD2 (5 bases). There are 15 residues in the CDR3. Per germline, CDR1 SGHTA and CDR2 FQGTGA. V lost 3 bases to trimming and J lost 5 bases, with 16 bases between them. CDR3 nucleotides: TGTGCCAGCAGCTTCCGAGGCGGGTGGTCGGAGACCCAGTACTTC. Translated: CASSFRGGWSETQYF.

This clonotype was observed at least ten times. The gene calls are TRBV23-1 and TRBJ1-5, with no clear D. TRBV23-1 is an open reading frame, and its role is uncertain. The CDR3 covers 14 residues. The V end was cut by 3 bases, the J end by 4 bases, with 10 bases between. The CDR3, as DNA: TGCGCCAGCAGTCACTTTCAGGTGAATCAGCCCCAGCATTTT. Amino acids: CASSHFQVNQPQHF.

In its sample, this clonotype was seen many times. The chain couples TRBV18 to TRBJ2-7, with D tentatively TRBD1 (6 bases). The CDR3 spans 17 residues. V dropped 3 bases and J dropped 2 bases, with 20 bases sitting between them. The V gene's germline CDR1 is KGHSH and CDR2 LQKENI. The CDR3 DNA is TGTGCCAGCTCACCCCGAAAACCAGGACAGTGGGCCTACGAGCAGTACTTC. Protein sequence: CASSPRKPGQWAYEQYF.

CDR3 sequence: CASSHPGTGEETQYF. DNA for the CDR3: TGCGCCAGCAGCCACCCCGGGACAGGGGAAGAGACCCAGTACTTC. V gene TRBV4-1 combines with J gene TRBJ2-5, with 10 positions matching TRBD1. Trimming cost V 3 bases and J 3 bases; bases outside gene matches: 4. The CDR3 is 15 residues long. CDR1 MGHRA and CDR2 YSYEKL come from the germline V gene.

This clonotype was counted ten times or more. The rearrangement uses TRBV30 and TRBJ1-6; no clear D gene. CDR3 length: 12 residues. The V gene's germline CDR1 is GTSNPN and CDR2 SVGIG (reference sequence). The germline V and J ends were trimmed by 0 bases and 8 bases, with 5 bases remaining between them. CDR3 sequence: CAWSVNYSPLHF. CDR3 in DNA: TGTGCCTGGAGTGTAAACTATTCACCCCTCCACTTT.

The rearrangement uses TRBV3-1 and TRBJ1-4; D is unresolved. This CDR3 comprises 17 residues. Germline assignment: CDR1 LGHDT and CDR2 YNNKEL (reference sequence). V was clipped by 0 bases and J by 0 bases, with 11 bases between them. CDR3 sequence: CASSQDVVTATNEKLFF. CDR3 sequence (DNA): TGTGCCAGCAGCCAAGATGTGGTAACCGCAACTAATGAAAAACTGTTTTTT. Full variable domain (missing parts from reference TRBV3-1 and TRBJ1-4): DTAVSQTPKYLVTQMGNDKSIKCEQNLGHDTMYWYKQDSKKFLKIMFSYNNKELIINETVPNRFSPKSPDKAHLNLHINSLELGDSAVYFCASSQDVVTATNEKLFFGSGTQLSVL.

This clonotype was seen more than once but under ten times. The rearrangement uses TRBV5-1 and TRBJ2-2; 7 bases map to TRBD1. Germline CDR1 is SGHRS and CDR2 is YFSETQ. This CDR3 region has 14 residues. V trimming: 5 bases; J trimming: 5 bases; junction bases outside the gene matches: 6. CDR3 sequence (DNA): TGCGCCAGCAGACCAGGGGGAGCAACCGGGGAGCTGTTTTTT. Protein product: CASRPGGATGELFF.

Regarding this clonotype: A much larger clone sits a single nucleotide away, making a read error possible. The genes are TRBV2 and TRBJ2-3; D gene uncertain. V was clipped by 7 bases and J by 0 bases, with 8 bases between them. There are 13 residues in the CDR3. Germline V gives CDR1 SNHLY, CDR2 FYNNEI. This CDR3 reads CASMVGSTDTQYF. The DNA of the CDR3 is TGTGCCAGCATGGTGGGGAGCACAGATACGCAGTATTTT.

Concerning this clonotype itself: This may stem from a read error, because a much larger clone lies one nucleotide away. The CDR3 here is CASSTPGGYQPQHF. The CDR3 nucleotides read TGTGCCAGTAGTACACCAGGGGGATATCAGCCCCAGCATTTT. This chain connects TRBV19 to TRBJ1-5, with TRBD1 identical over 7 bases. There are 14 residues in the CDR3. The V gene end was trimmed by 4 bases and the J gene end by 5 bases; junction bases not matched to a gene: 5. The germline gives CDR1 LNHDA, CDR2 SQIVND (reference sequence).

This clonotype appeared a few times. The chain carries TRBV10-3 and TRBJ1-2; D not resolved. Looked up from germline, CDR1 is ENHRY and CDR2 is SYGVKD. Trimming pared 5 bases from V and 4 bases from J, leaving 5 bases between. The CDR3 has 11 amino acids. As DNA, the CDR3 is TGTGCCATCAGTTCCCTCTATGGCTACACCTTC. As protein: CAISSLYGYTF.

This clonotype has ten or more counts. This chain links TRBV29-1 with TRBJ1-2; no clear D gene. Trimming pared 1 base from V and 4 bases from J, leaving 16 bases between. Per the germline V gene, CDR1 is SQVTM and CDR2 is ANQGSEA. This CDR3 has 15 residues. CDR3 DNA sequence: TGCAGCGTTGAAGTAGTCAAGGGAATTGGCTATGGCTACACCTTC. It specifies CSVEVVKGIGYGYTF.

The CDR3 DNA reads TGTGCCAGCAGTGACAGCACTAGCGGGGGGGCCCGGCACAATGAGCAGTTCTTC. This gives the protein CASSDSTSGGARHNEQFF. The V call is TRBV3-1, the J call TRBJ2-1, with 13 bases matching TRBD2. V was pared by 6 bases and J by 5 bases, with 13 bases of the junction left unmatched. The CDR3 spans 18 residues. Germline-derived CDR1 and CDR2 are LGHDT and YNNKEL (reference sequence).

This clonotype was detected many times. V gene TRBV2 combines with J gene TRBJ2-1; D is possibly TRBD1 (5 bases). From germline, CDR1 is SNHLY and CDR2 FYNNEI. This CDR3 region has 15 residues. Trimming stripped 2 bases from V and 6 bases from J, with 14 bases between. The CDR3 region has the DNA TGTGCCAGCAGTGAAAGGGCAGGGCATGGCAATGAGCAGTTCTTC. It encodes CASSERAGHGNEQFF.

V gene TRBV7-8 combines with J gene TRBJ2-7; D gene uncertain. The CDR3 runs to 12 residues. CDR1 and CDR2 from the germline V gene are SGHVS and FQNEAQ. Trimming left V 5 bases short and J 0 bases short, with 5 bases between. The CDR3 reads CASSASSYEQYF. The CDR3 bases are TGTGCCAGCAGCGCCAGCTCCTACGAGCAGTACTTC.

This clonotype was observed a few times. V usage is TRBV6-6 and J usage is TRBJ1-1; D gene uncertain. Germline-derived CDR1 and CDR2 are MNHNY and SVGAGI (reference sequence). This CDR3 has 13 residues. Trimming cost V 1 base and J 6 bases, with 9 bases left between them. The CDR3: CASSYLKGAEAFF. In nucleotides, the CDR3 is TGTGCCAGCAGTTACTTAAAGGGAGCTGAAGCTTTCTTT.

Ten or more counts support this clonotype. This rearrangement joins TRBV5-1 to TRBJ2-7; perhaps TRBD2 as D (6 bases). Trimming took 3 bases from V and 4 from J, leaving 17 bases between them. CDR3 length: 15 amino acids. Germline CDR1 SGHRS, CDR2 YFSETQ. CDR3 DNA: TGCGCCAGCAGCTCCCTCTCGCGGGGCCGGTACGAGCAGTACTTC. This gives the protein CASSSLSRGRYEQYF.

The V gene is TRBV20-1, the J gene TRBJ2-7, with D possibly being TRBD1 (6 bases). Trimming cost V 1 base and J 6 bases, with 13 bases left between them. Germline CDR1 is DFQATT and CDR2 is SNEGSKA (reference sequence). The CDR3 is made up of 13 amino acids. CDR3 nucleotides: TGCAGTGCTAGAGGACAGGAAAGCGTCGAGCAGTACTTC. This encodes CSARGQESVEQYF.

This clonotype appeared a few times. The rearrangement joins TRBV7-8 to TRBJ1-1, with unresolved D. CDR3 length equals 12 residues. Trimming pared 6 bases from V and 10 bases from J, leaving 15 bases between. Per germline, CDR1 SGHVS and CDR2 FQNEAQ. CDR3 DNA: TGTGCCAGCAGTCCGGACCTACTTGGAGCTTTCTTT. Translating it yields CASSPDLLGAFF.

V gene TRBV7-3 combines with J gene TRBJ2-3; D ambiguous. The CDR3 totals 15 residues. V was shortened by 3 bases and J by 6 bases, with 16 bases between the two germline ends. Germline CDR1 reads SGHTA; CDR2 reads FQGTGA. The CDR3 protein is CASSLGGSLTDTQYF. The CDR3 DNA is TGTGCCAGCAGCTTGGGCGGCAGTTTAACGGATACGCAGTATTTT.

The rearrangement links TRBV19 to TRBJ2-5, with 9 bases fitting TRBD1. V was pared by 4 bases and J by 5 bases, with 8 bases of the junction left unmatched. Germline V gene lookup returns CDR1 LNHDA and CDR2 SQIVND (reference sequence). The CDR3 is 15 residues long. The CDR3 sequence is CASSTGTGLRETQYF. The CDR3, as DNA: TGTGCCAGTAGTACTGGGACAGGGTTAAGGGAGACCCAGTACTTC.

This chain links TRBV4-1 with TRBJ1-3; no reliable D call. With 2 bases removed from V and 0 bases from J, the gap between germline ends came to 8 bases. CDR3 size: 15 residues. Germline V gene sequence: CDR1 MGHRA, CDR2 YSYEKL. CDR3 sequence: CASSQSPNSGNTIYF. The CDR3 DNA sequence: TGCGCCAGCAGCCAAAGTCCAAACTCTGGAAACACCATATATTTT.